This T cell receptor (beta chain) was documented in a study of blood T cell repertoires in COVID-19 (TCRdb year 2020). Some background on the complete study: Samples from collaborators originated in the United States, Italy and Spain and spanned both the acute and convalescent phases of COVID-19. The material from the prospective study consisted of cDNA or gDNA derived from T cells, B-cell-depleted T cells, or PBMCs. The dataset comprised deeply sampled blood TCRbeta repertoires from subjects exposed to, actively infected with, or recovered from COVID-19. A freely available public database, intended as a resource for researchers studying the immune response to SARS-CoV-2, is where the repertoires were released. The samples were drawn from two sources: the first 160 participants of the ongoing ImmuneRACE study, and 1,000 to 1,500 subjects contributed by 6 global collaborators. The sample metadata nearly always contained a de-identified subject ID, COVID-19 status, age in years and sex. Where available, HLA class I and class II types were taken from metadata supplied by the sample provider and were not determined by assay-based typing. Overall results and qualifications from the work: The quantity of clinical and demographic metadata differed by source and by participant and was supplied without curation.

The CDR3 numbers 16 residues from cysteine through phenylalanine. The sequence is cut down to CDR3 DNA, 48 bases in frame from base 1. CDR1 and CDR2 are read off the germline V gene as MGHRA and YSYEKL. The germline ends are 24 bases apart after V is trimmed by 4 bases and J by 11 bases. TCRbeta CDR3 regions were amplified from genomic DNA by means of the immunoSEQ Assay, a bias-controlled multiplex PCR. As for how the authors treated the data: Nucleated cell counts per sample were estimated from amplification of reference gene primers within the assay. Sequence reads were collapsed and filtered to measure the absolute abundance of every unique TCRbeta CDR3 rearrangement. For each sample, productive Simpson clonality was calculated as the square root of Simpson's diversity index over productive rearrangements. TCRdb retrieved this table from immuneACCESS and kept in-frame rearrangements only. Not all clones are present; in checked studies, unresolved V genes account for under half, and no reason is known for the remainder. V and J calls plus clone size are reproduced from that table; the DNA served to infer D and trimming. In all, the sample holds fewer than 300,000 clones, and nearly 90% of those were seen once. The top ten clones comprise just under 9.5% of the sample.

The collaborating institutions used their own protocols to collect whole blood in K2EDTA tubes. For TCRbeta analysis, collaborators shipped samples as frozen whole blood, isolated PBMCs, or DNA extracted from either of those sample types. Notes on this clone: Its target antigen remains unknown. No base quality values were provided; no much bigger clone lies one nucleotide off.

The specimen was peripheral blood. The clonotype originates from a man aged 18 to 30 with active or convalescent COVID-19. The rearrangement joined TRBV4-1 to TRBJ1-5; the D gene cannot be resolved reliably. The bases are TGCGCCAGCAGCCCCGGCTTTTTAGACCCCCTCCGGGCCCAGCATTTT. Its coded protein is CASSPGFLDPLRAQHF.